Listed below are T cell receptor beta chains from one sample, sequenced in a study of Graves' ophthalmopathy and Graves' hyperthyroidism. TCRdb reprocessed the multiplex PCR reads via MiXCR and lists one record per CDR3 protein. The sample has 350,000 to 400,000 distinct CDR3 sequences, 18% seen once. Sequencing input: peripheral blood. The source is a young woman with Graves' ophthalmopathy. CDR3s include the opening cysteine and the closing phenylalanine or tryptophan. Each record gives: D gene, V gene, clone size, J gene, CDR3 DNA, CDR3 protein. A D gene is named only where the DNA matches it firmly. Rows give clone size only sometimes, using once, few, many, or a class for an expanded clone.

>NA|TRBV7-8|few|TRBJ2-7
TGTGCCAGCAGCTTAGAGGCAGCCACTTACGAGCAGTACTTC
CASSLEAATYEQYF
>TRBD1|TRBV6-2/TRBV6-3|NA|TRBJ2-7
TGTGCCAGCAGTTACCCTCCTTCCGGGACAGGGGGCTTCTACGAGCAGTACTTC
CASSYPPSGTGGFYEQYF
>NA|TRBV28|NA|TRBJ1-1
TGTGCCAGCAGCCGTATGGCGGGGAACACTGAAGCTTTCTTT
CASSRMAGNTEAFF
>NA|TRBV6-1|many|TRBJ1-2
TGTGCCAGCAGCGCATATCGGGTTGATAACTATGGCTACACCTTC
CASSAYRVDNYGYTF
>TRBD1|TRBV19|many|TRBJ2-2
TGTGCCAGTAGTCTACGGACAGGGAACACCGGGGAGCTGTTTTTT
CASSLRTGNTGELFF
>NA|TRBV20-1|NA|TRBJ2-7
TGCAGTGCCAGGGACCAGAGAAACTACGAGCAGTACTTC
CSARDQRNYEQYF
>NA|TRBV20-1|many|TRBJ2-4
TGCAGTGCTAGGCTCTCAGGGAATCAGTACTTC
CSARLSGNQYF
>NA|TRBV18|NA|TRBJ2-7
TGTGCCAGCCGTGGTGGCGTGGCCTACGAGCAGTACTTC
CASRGGVAYEQYF
>TRBD2|TRBV4-3|many|TRBJ2-5
TGCGCCAGCAGCCGAGAACTCGGGGTAGCGGGAGACCGGGAGACCCAGTACTTC
CASSRELGVAGDRETQYF
>NA|TRBV6-2/TRBV6-3|few|TRBJ2-7
TGTGCCAGCAGCCCGGGGTGGGTCCGGGCCTACGAGCAGTACTTC
CASSPGWVRAYEQYF
>NA|TRBV18|NA|TRBJ2-2
TGTGCCAGCTCGACGGGAACGAACACCGGGGAGCTGTTTTTT
CASSTGTNTGELFF
>NA|TRBV6-5|NA|TRBJ1-3
TGTGCCAGCAGCTTATCTGGGGACTCCGGAAACACCATATATTTT
CASSLSGDSGNTIYF
>TRBD1|TRBV28|many|TRBJ2-7
TGTGCCGGCACCGACAGGGCCTACGAGCAGTACTTC
CAGTDRAYEQYF
>NA|TRBV19|many|TRBJ2-7
TGTGCCAGTAGAGTGACAGGGAGGGTCGACGAGCAGTACTTC
CASRVTGRVDEQYF
>NA|TRBV7-2|NA|TRBJ2-6
TGTGCCAGCAGCTTCGCCCGGGGCTCTGGGGCCAACGTCCTGACTTTC
CASSFARGSGANVLTF
>NA|TRBV11-1|NA|TRBJ1-1
TGTGCCAGCAGCTTAGGGGGCGCAAGACTGAACACTGAAGCTTTCTTT
CASSLGGARLNTEAFF
>NA|TRBV30|few|TRBJ2-4
TGTGCCAGGCACCTCGGCGGGGCCTCGGCTAAAAACATTCAGTACTTC
CARHLGGASAKNIQYF
>TRBD1|TRBV12-3/TRBV12-4|many|TRBJ1-1
TGTGCCGCGAACCGACAGGGGGGGACTGAAGCTTTCTTT
CAANRQGGTEAFF
>NA|TRBV6-1|many|TRBJ2-2
TGTGCCAGCAGTGAAACAGTAAACACCGGGGAGCTGTTTTTT
CASSETVNTGELFF
>TRBD2|TRBV7-2|NA|TRBJ2-7
TGTGCCAGCAGCCTACGAGGGCGCGGGAGGGGAAAGCAGTACTTC
CASSLRGRGRGKQYF
>TRBD1|TRBV6-1|NA|TRBJ2-7
TGTGCCAGCAGTAGGACAGGGGGCAATTCCGTCTACGAGCAGTACTTC
CASSRTGGNSVYEQYF
>TRBD1|TRBV19|many|TRBJ1-2
TGTGCCAGTAGACCTGGACAGGGGGCGGACTATGGCTACACCTTC
CASRPGQGADYGYTF
>NA|TRBV29-1|many|TRBJ1-1
TGCAGCGTTAGGGGACGGGTGAACACTGAAGCTTTCTTT
CSVRGRVNTEAFF
>TRBD2|TRBV24-1|many|TRBJ2-7
TGTGCCACCAGTGACTCTAGCGGGAGATCCTACGAGCAGTACTTC
CATSDSSGRSYEQYF
>NA|TRBV6-2/TRBV6-3|NA|TRBJ2-5
TGTGCCAGCAGCCCCGGGACGGGAGATCTGGAGACCCAGTACTTC
CASSPGTGDLETQYF
>NA|TRBV6-2/TRBV6-3|many|TRBJ2-7
TGTGCCAGCAGATATTCCTACGAGCAGTACTTC
CASRYSYEQYF
>NA|TRBV6-1|many|TRBJ2-5
TGTGCCAGCGGGCAGGTTTTGGAGACCCAGTACTTC
CASGQVLETQYF
>NA|TRBV12-3/TRBV12-4|NA|TRBJ1-1
TGTGCCAGCAGACTCCCGGGGCTGAACACTGAAGCTTTCTTT
CASRLPGLNTEAFF
>TRBD1|TRBV25-1|many|TRBJ1-2
TGTGCCAGCAGTGGGGGGACAGGCCATGGCTACACCTTC
CASSGGTGHGYTF
>TRBD2|TRBV6-2/TRBV6-3|many|TRBJ2-7
TGTGCCGGCAGAGAGAGCGGGACGGCTTCCTACGAGCAGTACTTC
CAGRESGTASYEQYF
>NA|TRBV6-5|many|TRBJ2-2
TGTGCCAGCAGTTACCCCCGCGGGGAGCTGTTTTTT
CASSYPRGELFF
>TRBD1|TRBV6-2/TRBV6-3|many|TRBJ1-5
TGTGCCAGCAGTCAACCACGGACAGGGTCGGCTCAGCCCCAGCATTTT
CASSQPRTGSAQPQHF
>TRBD1|TRBV2|many|TRBJ2-5
TGTGCCAGCAGTATAGACAGGGGGCAAGAGACCCTGTACTTC
CASSIDRGQETLYF
>NA|TRBV7-9|many|TRBJ1-1
TGTGCCAGCAGCCGTAGCCCAGGGGCCACTGAAGCTTTCTTT
CASSRSPGATEAFF
>NA|TRBV27|many|TRBJ2-5
TGTGCCAGCAGTTCCCCCAGGGCCCAAGAGACCCAGTACTTC
CASSSPRAQETQYF
>NA|TRBV4-3|many|TRBJ2-7
TGCGCCAGCAGCCAAGATAGATGGTTTTACGAGCAGTACTTC
CASSQDRWFYEQYF
>NA|TRBV6-5|many|TRBJ1-1
TGTGCCAGCAGTCGGACGGTGAACACTGAAGCTTTCTTT
CASSRTVNTEAFF
>NA|TRBV9|many|TRBJ2-2
TGTGCCAGCAGCGTCCGTCAGAACACCGGGGAGCTGTTTTTT
CASSVRQNTGELFF
>NA|TRBV2|NA|TRBJ2-2
TGTGCCAGCTCTGTGGAAGTAGCGACCACCGGGGAGCTGTTTTTT
CASSVEVATTGELFF
>NA|TRBV10-3|many|TRBJ1-1
TGTGCCATCTCCCTTGGGGTGTGGGACACTGAAGCTTTCTTT
CAISLGVWDTEAFF
>TRBD1|TRBV30|NA|TRBJ1-1
TGTGCCTGGGGAAGACAGGGGGTCACTGAAGCTTTCTTT
CAWGRQGVTEAFF
>TRBD1|TRBV14|many|TRBJ1-1
TGTGCCAGCAGCCAAGATTTCCCGGGACAGGGTGGTGAAGCTTTCTTT
CASSQDFPGQGGEAFF
>NA|TRBV12-3/TRBV12-4|few|TRBJ1-2
TGTGCCAGCACCTTATCCGAATCCTATGGCTACACCTTC
CASTLSESYGYTF
>NA|TRBV30|many|TRBJ1-5
TGTGCCTGGAGTTCAAGGGATCAGCCCCAGCATTTT
CAWSSRDQPQHF